This is a list of T cell receptor beta chains from one sample in a study of blood T cell repertoires in COVID-19. Assay: immunoSEQ multiplex PCR; the TCRdb copy retains only in-frame clones and omits some. The sample carries 380,000 or so clones, approximately 86% recorded once. The sequencing sample was made of peripheral blood. The source of these receptors is a woman aged 55-69 years with COVID-19, enrolled during active disease. Both conserved end residues are part of each CDR3. The D gene is left open where the match is weak. Clone size appears in some rows only: once, few, many, or a class for an expanded clone.

d_gene,abundance,j_gene,v_gene,CDR3aa,CDR3nt
TRBD2,.,TRBJ2-3,TRBV5-5,CASSLGLAGGPGTDTQYF,TGTGCCAGCAGCTTGGGACTAGCGGGGGGCCCGGGCACAGATACGCAGTATTTT
TRBD1,.,TRBJ1-5,TRBV19,CASSDFTGTGSRQPQHF,TGTGCCAGTAGTGACTTCACCGGGACAGGGTCGCGACAGCCCCAGCATTTT
TRBD2,.,TRBJ2-3,TRBV11-3,CASSLDLAGGDTQYF,TGTGCCAGCAGCTTAGATCTAGCGGGGGGTGATACGCAGTATTTT
.,once,TRBJ1-3,TRBV9,CASSGGFHGNTIYF,TGTGCCAGCTCGGGAGGGTTCCATGGAAACACCATATATTTT
.,.,TRBJ1-1,TRBV11-2,CASSQGPGWRNTEAFF,TGTGCCAGCAGCCAAGGGCCAGGGTGGAGGAACACTGAAGCTTTCTTT
TRBD1,few,TRBJ1-2,TRBV7-2,CASSPRQGGGYTF,TGTGCCAGCAGCCCCCGACAGGGAGGCGGCTACACCTTC
.,once,TRBJ1-5,TRBV30,CAWQRGSGLNNQPQHF,TGTGCCTGGCAAAGGGGGAGCGGTCTGAATAATCAGCCCCAGCATTTT
.,.,TRBJ1-2,TRBV5-1,CASRVAGRGSNYGYTF,TGCGCCAGCCGGGTAGCGGGACGGGGTAGTAACTATGGCTACACCTTC
.,.,TRBJ2-7,TRBV18,CASSPPGLYEQYF,TGTGCCAGCTCACCCCCTGGCCTCTACGAGCAGTACTTC
.,once,TRBJ1-1,TRBV11-2,CASSLGLPEAFF,TGTGCCAGCAGCTTAGGTCTTCCTGAAGCTTTCTTT
TRBD2,.,TRBJ2-7,TRBV11-3,CASSPRLSGTPYEQYF,TGTGCCAGCAGCCCCCGATTGAGCGGGACTCCCTACGAGCAGTACTTC
TRBD1,.,TRBJ1-1,TRBV28,CASRAGRGRGTEAFF,TGTGCCAGCAGGGCCGGTAGGGGGCGAGGCACTGAAGCTTTCTTT
.,.,TRBJ2-7,TRBV6-1,CASSETGRREQYF,TGTGCCAGCAGTGAAACAGGGCGGCGGGAGCAGTACTTC
TRBD1,.,TRBJ1-1,TRBV11-2,CASGTGSTEAFF,TGTGCCAGCGGGACAGGAAGCACTGAAGCTTTCTTT
.,.,TRBJ1-2,TRBV6-2/TRBV6-3,CASSGLLGHTF,TGTGCCAGCAGTGGACTGCTCGGCCACACCTTC
TRBD2,.,TRBJ2-7,TRBV4-2,CASSQDLPQAGSEQYF,TGTGCCAGCAGCCAAGATCTCCCCCAAGCGGGGAGTGAGCAGTACTTC
.,once,TRBJ2-7,TRBV4-1,CASSQLGLSSYEQYF,TGCGCCAGCAGCCAATTGGGGCTTAGCTCCTACGAGCAGTACTTC
.,.,TRBJ1-5,TRBV24-1,CATSGAGMRLQPQHF,TGTGCCACCAGTGGGGCCGGGATGAGGCTGCAGCCCCAGCATTTT
.,.,TRBJ1-2,TRBV3-1/TRBV3-2,CASSPGFYGYTF,TGTGCCAGCAGTCCGGGGTTCTATGGCTACACCTTC
TRBD1,.,TRBJ1-6,TRBV2,CASRDRENSPLHF,TGTGCCAGCAGGGACAGGGAGAATTCACCCCTCCACTTT
TRBD1,.,TRBJ1-6,TRBV7-6,CASSLGGQGRRSPLHF,TGTGCCAGCAGCTTAGGAGGACAGGGTAGGCGTTCACCCCTCCACTTT
TRBD1,.,TRBJ2-1,TRBV7-9,CASSPDRPNSYNEQFF,TGTGCCAGCAGCCCGGACAGGCCCAACTCCTACAATGAGCAGTTCTTC
.,.,TRBJ2-7,TRBV7-2,CASSPGILSSYEQYF,TGTGCCAGCAGCCCCGGGATCCTAAGCTCCTACGAGCAGTACTTC
TRBD1,.,TRBJ2-5,TRBV27,CASRIQGAGETQYF,TGTGCCAGCAGGATACAGGGGGCGGGGGAGACCCAGTACTTC
TRBD2,once,TRBJ2-5,TRBV9,CASSPRTSLETQYF,TGTGCCAGCAGCCCTAGGACTAGCCTGGAGACCCAGTACTTC
.,.,TRBJ2-2,TRBV5-1,CASSVPGQNTGELFF,TGCGCCAGCAGCGTACCGGGACAGAACACCGGGGAGCTGTTTTTT
.,.,TRBJ1-6,TRBV6-2/TRBV6-3,CASSTGGQYNSPLHF,TGTGCCAGCAGTACGGGGGGCCAGTATAATTCACCCCTCCACTTT
.,once,TRBJ1-3,TRBV6-5,CASRNRERGNTIYF,TGTGCCAGCAGAAACCGGGAGAGAGGAAACACCATATATTTT
.,.,TRBJ1-5,TRBV12-3/TRBV12-4,CASSFGQPQHF,TGTGCCAGCAGTTTCGGGCAGCCCCAGCATTTT
.,once,TRBJ1-4,TRBV7-9,CASSQYDRGGEKLFF,TGTGCCAGCAGCCAATATGACCGGGGGGGTGAAAAACTGTTTTTT
.,.,TRBJ1-4,TRBV30,CAWSLTGRPNSNRKLFF,TGTGCCTGGAGTCTAACAGGGAGACCCAATTCTAACAGAAAACTGTTTTTT